The TCR beta chain under discussion was sequenced for a study of blood T cell repertoires in COVID-19. Study-level background: Specimens from acute and convalescent COVID-19 originated in the United States, Italy and Spain. T cells, B-cell-depleted T cells, or PBMCs provided the cDNA or gDNA that served as material.

In the original workflow: The authors estimated nucleated cell counts from reference gene primer amplification. Only in-frame clones appear in the TCRdb table, and some are missing; sequencing was by immunoSEQ multiplex PCR. That table is the source of V, J and clone size, and D and trimming were worked out from the DNA. Of 250,000 to 300,000 clones in the sample, approximately 85% were seen once. This CDR3 region has 15 residues. CDR1 and CDR2 from the germline V gene are SNHLY and FYNNEI. With V trimmed by 6 bases and J by 2 bases, 5 bases remained unmatched. The clonotype originates from an older woman with acute or convalescent COVID-19. Material: peripheral blood. The chain combines TRBV2 with TRBJ2-3; 10 nucleotides match TRBD1. In nucleotides, the CDR3 is TGTGCCAGCAGGGGGACAGGGGCCAACACAGATACGCAGTATTTT. This gives the protein CASRGTGANTDTQYF.